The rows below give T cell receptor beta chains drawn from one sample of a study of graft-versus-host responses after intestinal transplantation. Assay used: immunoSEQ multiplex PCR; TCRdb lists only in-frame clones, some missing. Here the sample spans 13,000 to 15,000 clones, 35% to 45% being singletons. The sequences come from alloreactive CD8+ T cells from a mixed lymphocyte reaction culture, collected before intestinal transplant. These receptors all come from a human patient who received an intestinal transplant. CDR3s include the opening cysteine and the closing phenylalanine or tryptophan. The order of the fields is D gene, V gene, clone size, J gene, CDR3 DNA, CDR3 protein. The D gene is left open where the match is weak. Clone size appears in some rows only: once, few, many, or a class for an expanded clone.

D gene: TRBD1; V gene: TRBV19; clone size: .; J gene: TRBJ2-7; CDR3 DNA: TGTGCCAGTAGTATTCCGGGACAGGGGGCCCACGAGCAGTACTTC; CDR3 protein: CASSIPGQGAHEQYF
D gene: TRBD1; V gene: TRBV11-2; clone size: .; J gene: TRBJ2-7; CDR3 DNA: TGTGCCAGCAGCTTGACAGGGCCTTACCTCTCCTACGAGCAGTACTTC; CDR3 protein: CASSLTGPYLSYEQYF
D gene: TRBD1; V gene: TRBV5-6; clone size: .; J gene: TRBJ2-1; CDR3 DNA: TGTGCCAGCAGCTGGACAGGGGTCAGCTACAATGAGCAGTTCTTC; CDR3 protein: CASSWTGVSYNEQFF
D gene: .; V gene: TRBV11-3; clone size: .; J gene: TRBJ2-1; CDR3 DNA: TGTGCCAGCAGCTTTTCACTAGCCCCCTCGGGTGAGCAGTTCTTC; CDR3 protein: CASSFSLAPSGEQFF
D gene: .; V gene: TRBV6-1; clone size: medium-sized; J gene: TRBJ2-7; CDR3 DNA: TGTGCCAGCAGCCCCAGGGCCCCCTACGAGCAGTACTTC; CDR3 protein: CASSPRAPYEQYF
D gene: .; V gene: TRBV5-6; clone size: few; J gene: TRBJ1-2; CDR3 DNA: TGTGCCAGCAGCTTGGGGGCGTACTATGGCTACACCTTC; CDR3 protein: CASSLGAYYGYTF
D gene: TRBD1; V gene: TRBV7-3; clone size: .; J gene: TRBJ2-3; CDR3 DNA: TGTGCCAGCAGCCCTACAGGGGGCACAGATACGCAGTATTTT; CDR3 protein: CASSPTGGTDTQYF
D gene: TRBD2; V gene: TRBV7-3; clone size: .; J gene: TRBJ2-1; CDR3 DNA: TGTGCCAGCAGCTTAAAGGGCGGGAGCTCCTACAATGAGCAGTTCTTC; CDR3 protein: CASSLKGGSSYNEQFF
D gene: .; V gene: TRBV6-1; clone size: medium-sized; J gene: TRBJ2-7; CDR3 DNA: TGTGCCAGCAACCCCAGAGGGCCCTACGAGCAGTACTTC; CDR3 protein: CASNPRGPYEQYF
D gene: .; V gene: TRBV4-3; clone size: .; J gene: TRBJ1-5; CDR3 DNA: TGCGCCAGCAGCCAAGATCGAGGACTGAATCAGCCCCAGCATTTT; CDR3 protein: CASSQDRGLNQPQHF
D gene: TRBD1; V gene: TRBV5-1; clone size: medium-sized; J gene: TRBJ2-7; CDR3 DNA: TGCGCCAGCAGCTTGTGGACAGGGAACGAGCAGTACTTC; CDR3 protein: CASSLWTGNEQYF
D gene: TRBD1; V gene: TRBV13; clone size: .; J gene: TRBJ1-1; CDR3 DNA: TGTGCCAGCAGCTTAGGGACAGGGGTCGTCGAGGCTTTCTTT; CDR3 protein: CASSLGTGVVEAFF
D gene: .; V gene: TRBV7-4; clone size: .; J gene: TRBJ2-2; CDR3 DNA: TGTGCCAGCCTCCCGGGTCGATGCCAATCGAACACCGGGGAGCTGTTTTTT; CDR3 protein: CASLPGRCQSNTGELFF
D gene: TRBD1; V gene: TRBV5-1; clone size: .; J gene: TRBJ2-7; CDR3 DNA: TGCGCCAGCAGCCCGGACAGGGGGCTATCCTACGAGCAGTACTTC; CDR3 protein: CASSPDRGLSYEQYF
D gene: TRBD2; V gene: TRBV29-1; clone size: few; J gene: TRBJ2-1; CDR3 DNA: TGCAGCGTACGGACTAGCGGTGGGAGCTCCTACAATGAGCAGTTCTTC; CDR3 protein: CSVRTSGGSSYNEQFF
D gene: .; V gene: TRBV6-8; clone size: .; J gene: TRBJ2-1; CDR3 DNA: TGTGCCAGCAGTTACTCGAGAGCGGCCTCCTACAATGAGCAGTTCTTC; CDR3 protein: CASSYSRAASYNEQFF
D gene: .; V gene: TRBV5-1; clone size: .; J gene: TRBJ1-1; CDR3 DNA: TGCGCCAGCAGCTTGGTGACGGGAACTGAAGCTTTCTTT; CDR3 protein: CASSLVTGTEAFF
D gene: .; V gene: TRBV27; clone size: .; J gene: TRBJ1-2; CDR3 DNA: TGTGCCAGCAGTGAGGCCCTAGGTTATGGCTACACCTTC; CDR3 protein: CASSEALGYGYTF
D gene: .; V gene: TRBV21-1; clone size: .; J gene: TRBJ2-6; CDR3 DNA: TGTGCCAGCAGCGCGGGACTAGCGGGCACCTCTGGGGCCAACGTCCTGACTTTC; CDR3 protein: CASSAGLAGTSGANVLTF
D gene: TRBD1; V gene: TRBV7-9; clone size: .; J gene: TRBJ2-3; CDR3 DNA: TGTGCCAGCAGCCAAACCAGACAGGGGGCAGGATCAGATACGCAGTATTTT; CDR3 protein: CASSQTRQGAGSDTQYF
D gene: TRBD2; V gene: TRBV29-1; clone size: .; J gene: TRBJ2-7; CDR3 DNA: TGCAGCGTTGGGGGGACTACCAATTACGAGCAGTACTTC; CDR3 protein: CSVGGTTNYEQYF
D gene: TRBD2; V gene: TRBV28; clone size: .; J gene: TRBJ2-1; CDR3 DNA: TGTGCCAGCAGTTTAGAGTCTAGCGGGAGGGGACCCTACAATGAGCAGTTCTTC; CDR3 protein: CASSLESSGRGPYNEQFF
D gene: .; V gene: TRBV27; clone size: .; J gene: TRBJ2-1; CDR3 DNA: TGTGCCAGCAGTTTCATTCCTAGCGACTACAATGAGCAGTTCTTC; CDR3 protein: CASSFIPSDYNEQFF
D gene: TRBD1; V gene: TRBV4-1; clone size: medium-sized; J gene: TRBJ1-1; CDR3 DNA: TGCGCCAGCAGCCTTTGGACAGGGCTCAACACTGAAGCTTTCTTT; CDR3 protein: CASSLWTGLNTEAFF
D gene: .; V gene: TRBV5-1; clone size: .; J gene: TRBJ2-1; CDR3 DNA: TGCGCCAGCAGCTTGTATCGCTATATGCTCCCGAGGGCATACAATGAGCAGTTCTTC; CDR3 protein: CASSLYRYMLPRAYNEQFF
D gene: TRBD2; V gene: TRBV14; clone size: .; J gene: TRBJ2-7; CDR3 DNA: TGTGCCAGCAGCGCGGGACTAGCCGGACCCTTCGAGCAGTACTTC; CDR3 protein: CASSAGLAGPFEQYF
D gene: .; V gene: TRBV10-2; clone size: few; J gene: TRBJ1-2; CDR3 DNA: TGCGCCAGCAGTGAAGGGGGAGGGTTGGACGCGCGAGGCTACACCTTC; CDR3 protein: CASSEGGGLDARGYTF
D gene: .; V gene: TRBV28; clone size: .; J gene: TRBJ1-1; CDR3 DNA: TGTGCCAGCAGTTTTTTAGTGAACACTGAAGCTTTCTTT; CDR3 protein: CASSFLVNTEAFF
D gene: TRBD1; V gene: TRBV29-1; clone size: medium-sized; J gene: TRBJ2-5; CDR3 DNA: TGCAGCGTTGATCGCTCGGGACAGTACCAAGAGACCCAGTACTTC; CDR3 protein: CSVDRSGQYQETQYF
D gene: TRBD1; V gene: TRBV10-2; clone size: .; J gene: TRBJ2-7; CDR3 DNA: TGCGCCAGCAGTGGGGGGACAGACAAGTTCACCTACGAGCAGTACTTC; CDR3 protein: CASSGGTDKFTYEQYF
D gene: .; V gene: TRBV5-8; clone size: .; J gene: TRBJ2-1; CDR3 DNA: TGTGCCAGCAGCCCGAGCGGTCCGGCGGATGAGCAGTTCTTC; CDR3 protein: CASSPSGPADEQFF